A single sample is the source of the 27 T cell receptor beta chains below, sequenced in a study of T cell changes during pregnancy in multiple sclerosis. This table comes from immunoSEQ multiplex PCR, and its TCRdb copy is limited to in-frame clones, with some not included. The data contain about 48,000 clones, roughly 92% of them seen just once; the ten biggest clones take up around 0.91%. Sequences were derived from CD4+ T cells from peripheral blood mononuclear cells, sampled in the second trimester of pregnancy. Receptors were obtained from a female donor in good health, enrolled as a control in a pregnancy study.

This sequence joins TRBV19 and TRBJ2-5; 11 bases line up with TRBD2. Per germline, CDR1 LNHDA and CDR2 SQIVND (reference sequence). This CDR3 has 16 residues. V shed 6 bases, J shed 2 bases, and the junction held 8 bases outside the gene matches. The chain's CDR3 is CASRGPGLAVQETQYF. The CDR3 nucleotides read TGTGCCAGTAGAGGACCGGGACTAGCGGTACAAGAGACCCAGTACTTC.

The chain uses TRBV5-1 and TRBJ2-5; 9 nucleotides line up with TRBD1. The germline CDR1 and CDR2 sequences are SGHRS and YFSETQ. The CDR3 totals 16 residues. Trimming took 3 bases from V and 1 from J; bases not matched to a gene: 7. In nucleotides, the CDR3 is TGCGCCAGCAGCTATTCCGGGACAGGGACCCAAGAGACCCAGTACTTC. Translating gives CASSYSGTGTQETQYF. Complete variable domain (other parts from reference TRBV5-1 and TRBJ2-5): KAGVTQTPRYLIKTRGQQVTLSCSPISGHRSVSWYQQTPGQGLQFLFEYFSETQRNKGNFPGRFSGRQFSNSRSEMNVSTLELGDSALYLCASSYSGTGTQETQYFGPGTRLLVL.

The genes are TRBV4-1 and TRBJ2-3; TRBD2 might be the D (6 bases). Trimming cost V 4 bases and J 8 bases, with 16 bases left between them. The CDR3 sequence is 14 residues long. Germline CDR1 is MGHRA and CDR2 is YSYEKL. The CDR3 is CASSPAGPQVTQYF. CDR3 DNA: TGCGCCAGCAGCCCCGCGGGACCGCAGGTTACGCAGTATTTT.

V and J are TRBV7-9 and TRBJ1-1; tentatively, D is TRBD1 (5 bases). The CDR3 sequence is 15 residues long. The V gene lost 5 bases and the J gene lost 10 bases, with 23 bases spanning the gap. In germline, CDR1 is SEHNR, CDR2 FQNEAQ (reference sequence). The CDR3 DNA reads as TGTGCCAGCAGCCGAAGTAGGGGTCGGTTGGAGGGAGCTTTCTTT. Translating it yields CASSRSRGRLEGAFF.

The genes are TRBV10-1 and TRBJ2-7, with 9 bases matching TRBD1. Germline values: CDR1 WNHNN, CDR2 SYGVQD (reference sequence). V shed 6 bases and J 7 bases; nucleotides not matched to a gene: 7. CDR3 length: 13 residues. The CDR3 sequence: CASRNRGREEQYF. The CDR3 DNA reads as TGCGCCAGCAGGAACAGGGGGCGGGAGGAGCAGTACTTC.

The rearrangement uses TRBV28 and TRBJ2-1; D is uncertain. V was clipped by 2 bases and J by 4 bases, with 9 bases between them. The germline V gene encodes CDR1 MDHEN and CDR2 SYDVKM. The CDR3 contains 14 residues. The chain's CDR3 is CASSLGGAYNEQFF. CDR3 nucleotides: TGTGCCAGCAGTTTAGGCGGAGCTTACAATGAGCAGTTCTTC.

The V gene is TRBV18, the J gene TRBJ2-1, with TRBD1 matching 8 bases. The CDR3 runs 15 residues. J was trimmed by 5 bases and V by 6 bases; bases with no gene match: 9. Germline lookup yields CDR1 KGHSH and CDR2 LQKENI. The CDR3 region has the DNA TGTGCCAGCTCCCAAGGACAGGGAAAAGACAATGAGCAGTTCTTC. Translating gives CASSQGQGKDNEQFF. The whole variable domain, remainder taken from reference TRBV18 and TRBJ2-1, is NAGVMQNPRHLVRRRGQEARLRCSPMKGHSHVYWYRQLPEEGLKFMVYLQKENIIDESGMPKERFSAEFPKEGPSILRIQQVVRGDSAAYFCASSQGQGKDNEQFFGPGTRLTVL.

The chain combines TRBV5-1 with TRBJ2-2; D possibly corresponds to TRBD1 (6 bases). CDR1 and CDR2 from the germline V gene are SGHRS and YFSETQ. V was clipped by 4 bases and J by 6 bases, with 13 bases between them. CDR3 length equals 14 residues. This CDR3 is CASSRETGPGELFF. DNA of the CDR3: TGCGCCAGCAGCAGAGAGACAGGCCCCGGGGAGCTGTTTTTT.

The V call is TRBV5-1, the J call TRBJ1-6; 8 positions match TRBD1. The CDR3 length is 15 residues. Germline V gene data show CDR1 as SGHRS and CDR2 as YFSETQ. Germline trimming cut 4 bases from V and 7 bases from J; bases unmatched to any gene: 7. The DNA for the CDR3 is TGCGCCAGCAGCCGGACAGGGTCGGGCAATTCACCCCTCCACTTT. This sequence encodes CASSRTGSGNSPLHF.

This rearrangement joins TRBV7-2 to TRBJ1-2; D is possibly TRBD1 (6 bases). Germline V gene sequence: CDR1 SGHTA, CDR2 FQGNSA. There are 15 residues in the CDR3. Deletions cut 5 bases from V and 8 bases from J, with 21 bases between. CDR3 DNA sequence: TGTGCCAGCAGCCAAGTCCGGGACACCGTCTCCGGCTACACCTTC. Its translation is CASSQVRDTVSGYTF.

This clone has only one observation. The CDR3 loop is CASSFGQDYNEQFF. CDR3 DNA sequence: TGCGCCAGCAGCTTCGGACAGGACTACAATGAGCAGTTCTTC. This chain joins TRBV5-1 and TRBJ2-1; 7 bases map to TRBD1. The V and J ends lost 2 bases and 3 bases, in that order; junction bases with no gene match: 2. Germline V lookup: CDR1 SGHRS, CDR2 YFSETQ. CDR3 length: 14 amino acids.

The rearrangement uses TRBV27 and TRBJ2-7, with a possible D match to TRBD2 (6 bases). Germline CDR1 and CDR2: MNHEY and SMNVEV (reference sequence). V gave up 3 bases and J gave up 7 bases, with 13 bases separating them. The CDR3 has 13 residues. The CDR3 is CASSLEGPGEQYF. CDR3 coding DNA: TGTGCCAGCAGTTTGGAGGGCCCCGGGGAGCAGTACTTC.

The chain couples TRBV7-8 to TRBJ2-7, with TRBD2 identical over 10 bases. This CDR3 has 14 amino acids. Looked up from germline, CDR1 is SGHVS and CDR2 is FQNEAQ. J lost 3 bases, V lost 3 bases, and 2 bases had no gene match. The CDR3 here is CASSFLAGDYEQYF. The DNA for the CDR3 is TGTGCCAGCAGCTTTCTAGCGGGAGACTACGAGCAGTACTTC.

This chain connects TRBV7-6 to TRBJ2-3; TRBD2 is a possible D gene (6 bases). Trimming left V 5 bases short and J 1 base short, with 16 bases between. CDR3 length equals 16 residues. Germline V lookup: CDR1 SGHVS, CDR2 FNYEAQ. In DNA form, the CDR3 reads TGTGCCAGCAGCCCCTGGACTACTCTAGGCACAGATACGCAGTATTTT. Translating gives CASSPWTTLGTDTQYF. The full variable domain, rest sourced from reference TRBV7-6 and TRBJ2-3, is GAGVSQSPRYKVTKRGQDVALRCDPISGHVSLYWYRQALGQGPEFLTYFNYEAQQDKSGLPNDRFSAERPEGSISTLTIQRTEQRDSAMYRCASSPWTTLGTDTQYFGPGTRLTVL.

The J gene is TRBJ2-1, the V gene TRBV6-5; 7 nucleotides align to TRBD1. This CDR3 region has 15 residues. From germline, CDR1 is MNHEY and CDR2 SVGAGI. The junction had 10 bases not matched to a gene; V was cut back by 2 bases and J by 9 bases. As DNA, the CDR3 is TGTGCCAGCAGTTACGGGGACAGCTCCCTCGGTGAGCAGTTCTTC. This encodes CASSYGDSSLGEQFF.

The chain links TRBV19 to TRBJ2-1; 10 bases agree with TRBD2. The CDR3 is 16 residues long. CDR1 and CDR2 (germline): LNHDA, SQIVND (reference sequence). V was pared by 1 base and J by 6 bases, with 6 bases of the junction left unmatched. In DNA, the CDR3 is TGTGCCAGTAGTATAGTGGCTAGCGGGAGTGTCAATGAGCAGTTCTTC. Translating it yields CASSIVASGSVNEQFF.

Only one count was recorded for this clone. The chain is built from TRBV7-6 and TRBJ2-5; 8 nucleotides line up with TRBD1. There are 13 residues in the CDR3. V shed 5 bases and J 3 bases; nucleotides not matched to a gene: 2. Germline V CDR1 and CDR2: SGHVS, FNYEAQ. CDR3 amino acids: CASSPGGEETQYF. The CDR3 DNA reads TGTGCCAGCAGCCCAGGGGGCGAAGAGACCCAGTACTTC. Full variable domain (outside the CDR3, taken from reference TRBV7-6 and TRBJ2-5): GAGVSQSPRYKVTKRGQDVALRCDPISGHVSLYWYRQALGQGPEFLTYFNYEAQQDKSGLPNDRFSAERPEGSISTLTIQRTEQRDSAMYRCASSPGGEETQYFGPGTRLLVL.

The chain links TRBV6-5 to TRBJ1-5; tentative D call: TRBD1 (6 bases). The CDR3 consists of 15 residues. Germline-derived CDR1 and CDR2 are MNHEY and SVGAGI. Trimming took 4 bases from V and 2 from J, leaving 12 bases between them. DNA for the CDR3: TGTGCCAGCAGTTTAGGGGGGGCCCGCAATCAGCCCCAGCATTTT. Residues: CASSLGGARNQPQHF.

This chain links TRBV10-3 with TRBJ2-1, with TRBD2 identical over 10 bases. The CDR3 sequence is 16 residues long. The germline gives CDR1 ENHRY, CDR2 SYGVKD. V shed 3 bases, J shed 6 bases, and the junction held 8 bases outside the gene matches. CDR3 coding DNA: TGTGCCATCAGTGATGGGGCTAGCGGGAGTTCCAATGAGCAGTTCTTC. It yields the protein CAISDGASGSSNEQFF.

On this clone: Other DNA sequences in this specimen translate into the identical CDR3. J is TRBJ2-5 and V is TRBV6-6; no clear D gene. Germline CDR1 and CDR2: MNHNY and SVGAGI (reference sequence). CDR3 size: 12 residues. Trimming cost V 0 bases and J 5 bases, with 4 bases left between them. Here the CDR3 reads CASSYSRETQYF. The DNA for the CDR3 is TGTGCCAGCAGTTACTCGCGTGAGACCCAGTACTTC.

The chain carries TRBV6-5 and TRBJ1-1, with 7 positions matching TRBD1. Germline V gives CDR1 MNHEY, CDR2 SVGAGI. This CDR3 has 15 residues. V gave up 4 bases and J gave up 4 bases; unmatched junction bases: 9. This CDR3 is CASSLGGQGGTEAFF. Written as DNA, the CDR3 is TGTGCCAGCAGTTTAGGTGGGCAGGGGGGCACTGAAGCTTTCTTT.

The genes are TRBV7-2 and TRBJ2-7; 10 bases are shared with TRBD1. CDR3 length: 16 amino acids. The germline V gene encodes CDR1 SGHTA and CDR2 FQGNSA. J was trimmed by 1 base and V by 2 bases; bases with no gene match: 5. In DNA form, the CDR3 reads TGTGCCAGCAGCTTACCACCGGGACAGGGGTCCTACGAGCAGTACTTC. Its protein is CASSLPPGQGSYEQYF.

The chain couples TRBV18 to TRBJ1-4, with 7 bases that match TRBD1. V was clipped by 2 bases and J by 7 bases; unmatched bases: 7. The germline CDR1 and CDR2 sequences are KGHSH and LQKENI. The CDR3 totals 15 residues. The CDR3 sequence: CASSPRTGGTEKLFF. The CDR3 DNA reads TGTGCCAGCTCACCAAGGACAGGAGGGACTGAAAAACTGTTTTTT.

The V call is TRBV18, the J call TRBJ1-5; TRBD1 might be the D (5 bases). CDR1 and CDR2 (germline): KGHSH, LQKENI. The V end was cut by 4 bases, the J end by 8 bases, with 15 bases between. This CDR3 contains 14 residues. In DNA form, the CDR3 reads TGTGCCAGCTCACATAGTCAGGGTAGAGAGCCCCAGCATTTT. This sequence encodes CASSHSQGREPQHF.

V is TRBV5-6 and J is TRBJ1-1; D might be TRBD1 (5 bases). Germline V gene data show CDR1 as SGHDT and CDR2 as YYEEEE. The CDR3 has 16 residues. V lost 0 bases and J lost 0, with 12 bases in between. In nucleotides, the CDR3 is TGTGCCAGCAGCTTGGGCCAGGGTCTACTGAACACTGAAGCTTTCTTT. Its protein is CASSLGQGLLNTEAFF.

The genes are TRBV9 and TRBJ2-2; D is unresolved. V was pared by 1 base and J by 7 bases, with 5 bases between. In germline, CDR1 is SGDLS, CDR2 YYNGEE. The CDR3 length is 12 residues. The chain's CDR3 is CASSVSVGELFF. In DNA form, the CDR3 reads TGTGCCAGCAGCGTATCGGTCGGGGAGCTGTTTTTT.

The J gene is TRBJ2-7, the V gene TRBV10-3; the match to TRBD2 covers 9 bases. Per the germline V gene, CDR1 is ENHRY and CDR2 is SYGVKD. The CDR3 spans 17 residues. The ends lost 2 bases at V and 6 bases at J; junction bases unmatched: 14. The CDR3 DNA reads as TGTGCCATCAGTGAGAGGGGTGGGGCGGGAGGGCCCTTCGAGCAGTACTTC. Its protein is CAISERGGAGGPFEQYF.